This T cell receptor (beta chain) was found in a study of regulatory T cells in long-lasting Graves disease. The overall study: The criterion for persistent Graves' disease was over 5 years of antithyroid drugs with positive TSH receptor antibodies. Regarding the study as a whole: Patients with persistent Graves' had lower TCR diversity than newly diagnosed patients. Among the persistent patients, some 2,900 public clonotypes were shared, more than the approximately 960 shared among new patients.

Time point indicated: persistent/refractory GD, antithyroid drugs over 5 years with positive TRAb. The TCR library was prepared using RNA isolated from PBMCs. Graves' disease diagnosis relied on American Thyroid Association guidelines. This CDR3 region has 15 residues. The V gene lost 3 bases and the J gene lost 9 bases, with 18 bases spanning the gap. Germline V gene lookup returns CDR1 MDHEN and CDR2 SYDVKM. This clonotype was seen at least ten times. Its antigen is undetermined. Arm-PCR with iRepertoire HTBI primers amplified the CDR3 regions for these TCR beta libraries. TCRdb re-derived calls from the multiplex PCR reads in MiXCR, one entry per CDR3 protein. The sample yields 400,000 to 600,000 distinct CDR3 sequences, about 22% seen once.

The genes are TRBV28 and TRBJ1-5; perhaps TRBD1 as D (5 bases). This TCR derives from a female donor with Graves disease. The sequencing used peripheral blood mononuclear cells (PBMCs), collected when the disease was refractory, from a patient treated with antithyroid drugs. The CDR3 region is CASSFTWGNTPPQHF. The CDR3 bases are TGTGCCAGCAGTTTTACATGGGGGAATACTCCGCCCCAGCATTTT.